This entry lists 14 T cell receptor beta chains sequenced from one sample in a study of blood T cell repertoires in COVID-19. Profiling relied on immunoSEQ multiplex PCR, and the TCRdb table lists in-frame clones only, not all of them. The sample has 160,000 or so clones, approximately 80% seen once. The specimen was peripheral blood. The receptor set was obtained from a human donor in a cohort sampled during active COVID-19.

This sequence joins TRBV19 and TRBJ2-7; 9 nucleotides line up with TRBD2. The CDR3 spans 15 residues. CDR1 and CDR2 (germline): LNHDA, SQIVND (reference sequence). The J segment lost 7 bases and the V segment lost 8 bases, leaving 15 bases of the junction unmatched. The CDR3 reads CASGGAGGPTGEQYF. CDR3 coding DNA: TGTGCCAGTGGAGGGGCGGGAGGGCCAACGGGAGAGCAGTACTTC.

This clone was counted once. The chain combines TRBV10-2 with TRBJ2-6; D unclear. Trimming took 3 bases from V and 0 from J, leaving 12 bases between them. The CDR3 is made up of 17 amino acids. Germline V gives CDR1 WSHSY, CDR2 SAAADI. The CDR3 bases are TGCGCCAGCAGTGAACTCCCCTCCTTCTCTGGGGCCAACGTCCTGACTTTC. Amino acids: CASSELPSFSGANVLTF.

This sequence joins TRBV27 and TRBJ2-3, with 7 bases fitting TRBD1. Germline CDR1 MNHEY, CDR2 SMNVEV (reference sequence). This CDR3 comprises 16 residues. V was pared by 2 bases and J by 0 bases, with 5 bases of the junction left unmatched. The CDR3 is CASSLSKGASTDTQYF. The CDR3 bases are TGTGCCAGCAGTTTAAGTAAGGGGGCTAGCACAGATACGCAGTATTTT.

The chain combines TRBV7-2 with TRBJ1-6; 8 nucleotides agree with TRBD1. The V and J ends lost 5 bases and 4 bases, in that order; junction bases with no gene match: 7. CDR1 and CDR2 (germline): SGHTA, FQGNSA. The CDR3 has 16 amino acids. CDR3 protein: CASSPRQGPYNSPLHF. The CDR3, as DNA: TGTGCCAGCAGCCCCCGACAGGGGCCTTATAATTCACCCCTCCACTTT.

In DNA form, the CDR3 reads TGCGCCAGCAGCACGACAGGGGAGGTTAATGAAAAACTGTTTTTT. Protein sequence: CASSTTGEVNEKLFF. This sequence joins TRBV5-1 and TRBJ1-4; 8 bases are shared with TRBD1. J lost 4 bases, V lost 4 bases, and 6 bases had no gene match. The CDR3 extends over 15 amino acids. Germline V CDR1 and CDR2: SGHRS, YFSETQ.

There are a few counts of this clone. The V and J genes are TRBV7-9 and TRBJ2-7, with D perhaps matching TRBD2 (6 bases). The CDR3 covers 14 residues. The V and J ends lost 3 bases and 2 bases respectively, with 11 bases between them. Looked up from germline, CDR1 is SEHNR and CDR2 is FQNEAQ (reference sequence). CDR3 in DNA: TGTGCCAGCAGCTTGGCTAGCGAGACCTACGAGCAGTACTTC. Translating gives CASSLASETYEQYF.

V usage is TRBV7-2 and J usage is TRBJ2-3; weak D call: TRBD2 (6 bases). Trimming shortened V by 1 base and J by 2 bases, and 13 bases separated the two germline ends. The length of the CDR3 is 16 residues. CDR1 is SGHTA and CDR2 is FQGNSA in the germline V gene. The CDR3 loop reads CASSLGTKLFTDTQYF. CDR3 nucleotide sequence: TGTGCCAGCAGCTTAGGGACTAAACTGTTCACAGATACGCAGTATTTT.

The chain combines TRBV18 with TRBJ2-2; 9 bases agree with TRBD2. The CDR3 has 15 residues. Germline CDR1 reads KGHSH; CDR2 reads LQKENI. The junction had 0 bases not matched to a gene; V was cut back by 3 bases and J by 1 base. The CDR3 reads CASSPTSGNTGELFF. The CDR3 nucleotides are TGTGCCAGCTCACCGACTAGCGGGAACACCGGGGAGCTGTTTTTT. The variable domain in full, completed from reference TRBV18 and TRBJ2-2, reads NAGVMQNPRHLVRRRGQEARLRCSPMKGHSHVYWYRQLPEEGLKFMVYLQKENIIDESGMPKERFSAEFPKEGPSILRIQQVVRGDSAAYFCASSPTSGNTGELFFGEGSRLTVL.

The rearrangement links TRBV6-5 to TRBJ1-3, with 7 bases identical to TRBD1. From germline, CDR1 is MNHEY and CDR2 SVGAGI. With V trimmed by 2 bases and J by 2 bases, 0 bases remained unmatched. This CDR3 contains 14 residues. CDR3 protein: CASSYDRAGNTIYF. The CDR3 region has the DNA TGTGCCAGCAGTTACGACAGGGCTGGAAACACCATATATTTT.

The V gene is TRBV19, the J gene TRBJ1-6; 8 bases fit TRBD1. Germline values: CDR1 LNHDA, CDR2 SQIVND (reference sequence). The CDR3 has 15 residues. Unmatched junction bases numbered 7, after V lost 5 bases and J lost 7 bases. This CDR3 is CASSPPGQANSPLHF. The CDR3 nucleotides read TGTGCCAGTAGTCCTCCGGGACAGGCAAATTCACCCCTCCACTTT.

The V gene is TRBV19, the J gene TRBJ2-1; possible D gene TRBD1, 5 bases. V lost 1 base to trimming and J lost 5 bases, with 9 bases between them. Germline CDR1 reads LNHDA; CDR2 reads SQIVND (reference sequence). The CDR3 length is 14 residues. CDR3 residues: CASSIGVGDNEQFF. In DNA, the CDR3 is TGTGCCAGTAGTATAGGTGTAGGGGACAATGAGCAGTTCTTC.

V is TRBV11-2 and J is TRBJ2-1; a weak D match, TRBD2 (5 bases). The CDR3 runs 18 residues. The germline V and J ends were trimmed by 1 base and 2 bases, with 18 bases remaining between them. Germline CDR1 reads SGHAT; CDR2 reads FQNNGV. This CDR3 is CASSLGTLSVGTYNEQFF. The CDR3 region has the DNA TGTGCCAGCAGCTTAGGGACCCTTAGCGTCGGAACCTACAATGAGCAGTTCTTC.

The chain is built from TRBV7-3 and TRBJ1-3; D is possibly TRBD1 (6 bases). With 6 bases removed from V and 4 bases from J, the gap between germline ends came to 19 bases. CDR1 is SGHTA and CDR2 is FQGTGA in the germline V gene. CDR3 length: 16 residues. The CDR3 is CASSPYRGALGNTIYF. In nucleotides, the CDR3 is TGTGCCAGCAGTCCCTATCGGGGGGCCCTAGGAAACACCATATATTTT.

This chain connects TRBV6-6 to TRBJ2-7; 8 nucleotides align to TRBD1. V gave up 8 bases and J gave up 4 bases; unmatched junction bases: 10. Germline V CDR1 and CDR2: MNHNY, SVGAGI (reference sequence). The CDR3 covers 14 residues. The CDR3 region has the DNA TGTGCCAGCCTTCGAGGACAGGGTGGATACGAGCAGTACTTC. Its translation is CASLRGQGGYEQYF.